In this sample, the clone carrying this T cell receptor (beta chain) turned up many times. Its specificity is not known. The CDR3 has 12 amino acids. Trimming pared 3 bases from V and 5 bases from J, leaving 7 bases between. Germline V lookup: CDR1 SGHTA, CDR2 FQGNSA. This sample is part of a study of spatial heterogeneity in lung cancer. Study-level findings and limits: Expanded alpha and beta TCR counts within tumors tracked tumor mutation counts.

Described time point: sample taken at primary tumor resection. TCRdb recomputed calls from the 5' RACE reads with MiXCR, one row per CDR3 protein. Of about 16,000 distinct CDR3 sequences listed, approximately 6.2% are singletons. The J gene is TRBJ1-1, the V gene TRBV7-2, with D unclear. This TCR was sampled from a female donor with early-stage non-small cell lung cancer. Sequencing used lung tumor tissue, obtained at surgery. CDR3 sequence reads: CASSLSWTEAFF. CDR3 nucleotides: TGTGCCAGCAGCTTGTCCTGGACTGAAGCTTTCTTT.